These 8 T cell receptor beta chains share one sample of origin, sequenced in a study of T cells after yellow fever vaccination. MiXCR was run by TCRdb on the 5' RACE reads, yielding one entry per CDR3 protein. The sample has about 300,000 distinct CDR3 sequences, less than 9.5% seen once. Sequenced material: CD4+ T cells sorted from PBMCs, taken 5 days after the yellow fever booster vaccination. The receptors originated from a man aged 18 to 29 who received the YFV17D yellow fever vaccine.

The chain employs TRBV5-1 and TRBJ2-3; weak D call: TRBD1 (6 bases). This CDR3 has 16 amino acids. V lost 1 base, J lost 3 bases, and 15 bases lay in between. The germline gives CDR1 SGHRS, CDR2 YFSETQ. Written as DNA, the CDR3 is TGCGCCAGCAGCTTGTTGTCCAGGGGTTTTACAGATACGCAGTATTTT. Its translation: CASSLLSRGFTDTQYF.

The chain joins TRBV20-1 to TRBJ1-3; possible D gene TRBD1, 5 bases. V shed 7 bases and J shed 4 bases, with 8 bases lying between them. Per the germline V gene, CDR1 is DFQATT and CDR2 is SNEGSKA (reference sequence). The CDR3 is 11 amino acids. CDR3 sequence: CSGRDGNTIYF. The CDR3 region has the DNA TGCAGTGGGCGGGACGGAAACACCATATATTTT.

This clonotype was seen more than once but under ten times. The CDR3 nucleotides read TGTGCCAGCAGCCCCGGAAGGCAGGGCATTCATTCACCCCTCCACTTT. This translates into CASSPGRQGIHSPLHF. This rearrangement joins TRBV6-6 to TRBJ1-6; D might be TRBD1 (5 bases). This CDR3 spans 16 amino acids. The V gene lost 6 bases and the J gene lost 8 bases, with 20 bases spanning the gap. Germline-derived CDR1 and CDR2 are MNHNY and SVGAGI (reference sequence).

This clonotype occurred a few times. The genes are TRBV12-3 or TRBV12-4 and TRBJ2-4, with D possibly matching TRBD1 (6 bases). CDR3 size: 15 residues. V lost 2 bases, J lost 6 bases, and 14 bases lay in between. CDR3 sequence reads: CASSLSQGLGNIQYF. CDR3 DNA: TGTGCCAGCAGTTTAAGTCAGGGGCTTGGAAACATTCAGTACTTC.

The sample holds a few counts of this clonotype. V gene TRBV20-1 combines with J gene TRBJ2-1; no firm D call. Germline V lookup: CDR1 DFQATT, CDR2 SNEGSKA (reference sequence). V was shortened by 6 bases and J by 7 bases, with 10 bases between the two germline ends. This CDR3 contains 11 residues. CDR3 DNA: TGCAGTGCCGAACCTGTGAATGAGCAGTTCTTC. This encodes CSAEPVNEQFF.

The chain joins TRBV27 to TRBJ1-2; D is perhaps TRBD1 (5 bases). V was pared by 5 bases and J by 4 bases, with 20 bases between. This CDR3 region has 16 residues. CDR1 MNHEY and CDR2 SMNVEV come from the germline V gene (reference sequence). CDR3 in DNA: TGTGCCAGCAGTACCTCCCGGGACCGGCTAGGCTATGGCTACACCTTC. Translated, it gives CASSTSRDRLGYGYTF.

This clonotype was detected only a few times. This chain links TRBV6-2 or TRBV6-3 with TRBJ1-1; 9 positions match TRBD1. Germline values: CDR1 MNHEY, CDR2 SVGEGT. CDR3 length: 13 amino acids. V lost 8 bases and J lost 7; bases outside the gene matches: 8. CDR3 DNA sequence: TGTGCCAGCGGCCACAGGGGGCGAGGTGAAGCTTTCTTT. It specifies CASGHRGRGEAFF.

This clonotype was found once. V and J are TRBV20-1 and TRBJ2-5; either TRBD1 or TRBD2 may fit D (5 bases each). Trimming left V 6 bases short and J 3 bases short, with 14 bases between. Per the germline V gene, CDR1 is DFQATT and CDR2 is SNEGSKA (reference sequence). This CDR3 has 13 residues. CDR3 sequence reads: CSARTSGEETQYF. For the CDR3, the DNA is TGCAGTGCCAGGACATCCGGGGAAGAGACCCAGTACTTC.